A single sample gave rise to the 18 T cell receptor beta chains below, sequenced in a study of cytomegalovirus exposure and HLA in healthy donors. A multiplex PCR was run with 60 Vbeta primers and 13 Jbeta primers. Assay: immunoSEQ multiplex PCR; the TCRdb copy retains only in-frame clones and omits some. The sample includes roughly 140,000 clones, around 80% of them seen just once. The sequenced sample consisted of PBMCs. Receptors originate from a male donor in good health and CMV-seronegative.

The chain uses TRBV6-5 and TRBJ2-3; D remains unclear. The CDR3 length is 13 residues. CDR1 is MNHEY and CDR2 is SVGAGI in the germline V gene. The V gene lost 4 bases and the J gene lost 2 bases, with 7 bases spanning the gap. CDR3 in amino acids: CASSSLFTDTQYF. The CDR3 bases are TGTGCCAGCAGTTCCCTTTTCACAGATACGCAGTATTTT.

The V call is TRBV5-1, the J call TRBJ2-3, with 10 bases identical to TRBD2. V dropped 4 bases and J dropped 2; count of bases not matched to a gene: 7. The CDR3 has 16 amino acids. Germline values: CDR1 SGHRS, CDR2 YFSETQ. The CDR3, as DNA: TGCGCCAGCAGCGTATCTACTAGCGGGGTCACAGATACGCAGTATTTT. It yields the protein CASSVSTSGVTDTQYF.

The chain recombines TRBV5-1 with TRBJ1-3, with 7 nucleotides matching TRBD1. Germline CDR1 reads SGHRS; CDR2 reads YFSETQ. CDR3 length: 13 amino acids. V lost 4 bases, J lost 4 bases, and 2 bases stayed unmatched. CDR3 sequence reads: CASSAGQGNTIYF. The CDR3 coding sequence is TGCGCCAGCAGCGCGGGACAGGGAAACACCATATATTTT. Full variable domain (missing parts from reference TRBV5-1 and TRBJ1-3): KAGVTQTPRYLIKTRGQQVTLSCSPISGHRSVSWYQQTPGQGLQFLFEYFSETQRNKGNFPGRFSGRQFSNSRSEMNVSTLELGDSALYLCASSAGQGNTIYFGEGSWLTVV.

The chain uses TRBV9 and TRBJ2-7; D is perhaps TRBD1 (7 bases). Germline loops: CDR1 SGDLS, CDR2 YYNGEE. This CDR3 has 14 amino acids. Between the trimmed V and J ends, which lost 3 bases and 2 bases, there was a span of 12 bases. The CDR3 is CASSARGTAYEQYF. The CDR3 nucleotides are TGTGCCAGCAGCGCTCGCGGGACAGCCTACGAGCAGTACTTC.

This sequence joins TRBV7-2 and TRBJ1-6; TRBD1 agrees at 9 bases. This CDR3 region has 15 residues. V shed 5 bases, J shed 7 bases, and the junction held 6 bases outside the gene matches. CDR1 is SGHTA, CDR2 FQGNSA, per germline. This chain's CDR3 is CASSKGTGRNSPLHF. Here the CDR3 DNA reads TGTGCCAGCAGCAAGGGGACAGGGAGGAATTCACCCCTCCACTTT.

V and J are TRBV5-5 and TRBJ2-5, with 7 bases fitting TRBD1. This CDR3 is 15 amino acids long. Germline V gives CDR1 SGHKS, CDR2 YYEKEE (reference sequence). V lost 2 bases and J lost 5; bases outside the gene matches: 9. The DNA of the CDR3 is TGTGCCAGCAGCTTTCCGCAGGGGGTCGCGGAGACCCAGTACTTC. Translated, it gives CASSFPQGVAETQYF.

The rearrangement uses TRBV5-1 and TRBJ2-1, with 15 bases identical to TRBD2. This CDR3 is built from 20 residues. Per the germline V gene, CDR1 is SGHRS and CDR2 is YFSETQ. Trimming at V came to 0 bases and at J to 1 base, leaving 8 bases not matched to a gene. CDR3 loop: CASSLAGGLAGGSSYNEQFF. The CDR3 nucleotides read TGCGCCAGCAGCTTGGCCGGGGGACTAGCGGGGGGTAGTTCCTACAATGAGCAGTTCTTC.

The chain joins TRBV5-1 to TRBJ1-2; D is unclear. Trimming removed 2 bases from V and 3 bases from J, with 8 bases in between. CDR3 length equals 13 residues. Looked up from germline, CDR1 is SGHRS and CDR2 is YFSETQ. The CDR3: CASSFSGDYGYTF. The CDR3 coding sequence is TGCGCCAGCAGCTTTTCCGGAGACTATGGCTACACCTTC.

The CDR3 region is CASSRDANQPQHF. The CDR3 DNA reads TGTGCCAGCAGTCGAGATGCCAATCAGCCCCAGCATTTT. This rearrangement joins TRBV28 to TRBJ1-5; no firm D call. The CDR3 has 13 amino acids. Germline V gene lookup returns CDR1 MDHEN and CDR2 SYDVKM. V shed 5 bases and J shed 3 bases, with 8 bases lying between them.

This chain joins TRBV7-2 and TRBJ2-2; tentatively, D is TRBD2 (6 bases). There are 15 residues in the CDR3. With 5 bases removed from V and 3 bases from J, the gap between germline ends came to 13 bases. From germline, CDR1 is SGHTA and CDR2 FQGNSA. This CDR3 reads CASSNPGLHTGELFF. The CDR3 nucleotides read TGTGCCAGCAGCAATCCGGGACTTCACACCGGGGAGCTGTTTTTT.

This clone was recorded a few times. DNA of the CDR3: TGTGCCAGCAGCTCCAGGCGGGGGGGCTTGAACAATGAGCAGTTCTTC. Translation gives CASSSRRGGLNNEQFF. The chain joins TRBV7-2 to TRBJ2-1, with 9 positions matching TRBD2. The germline CDR1 and CDR2 sequences are SGHTA and FQGNSA. The CDR3 is 16 amino acids. The trim removed 4 bases at V and 5 bases at J, leaving 9 bases unmatched.

The chain is built from TRBV7-2 and TRBJ2-2, with 8 bases fitting TRBD1. Germline lookup yields CDR1 SGHTA and CDR2 FQGNSA. CDR3 length: 16 residues. With 3 bases clipped from V and 4 bases from J, the junction kept 7 bases outside the gene matches. Written as DNA, the CDR3 is TGTGCCAGCAGCTTGGCACAGGGGGTCGGCACCGGGGAGCTGTTTTTT. It encodes CASSLAQGVGTGELFF.

The chain is built from TRBV4-3 and TRBJ2-3; 7 nucleotides line up with TRBD2. Per germline, CDR1 LGHNA and CDR2 YSLEER. The CDR3 spans 15 residues. The J segment lost 2 bases and the V segment lost 4 bases, leaving 6 bases of the junction unmatched. CDR3 in amino acids: CASSRQAGNTDTQYF. The CDR3 DNA is TGCGCCAGCAGCCGTCAAGCGGGGAACACAGATACGCAGTATTTT.

This clone was found once. The chain has TRBV7-2 and TRBJ2-5; D not resolved. Germline CDR1 SGHTA, CDR2 FQGNSA. This CDR3 has 13 residues. V lost 3 bases and J lost 5, with 10 bases in between. DNA of the CDR3: TGTGCCAGCAGCTTTAGAGCCGCGGAGACCCAGTACTTC. Its protein is CASSFRAAETQYF. The full variable domain, with the rest looked up from reference TRBV7-2 and TRBJ2-5, is GAGVSQSPSNKVTEKGKDVELRCDPISGHTALYWYRQSLGQGLEFLIYFQGNSAPDKSGLPSDRFSAERTGGSVSTLTIQRTQQEDSAVYLCASSFRAAETQYFGPGTRLLVL.

J is TRBJ1-1 and V is TRBV18; tentative D call: TRBD1 (6 bases). CDR3 length: 14 amino acids. CDR1 is KGHSH, CDR2 LQKENI, per germline. Deletions cut 5 bases from V and 3 bases from J, with 13 bases between. CDR3 loop: CASSNRVGDTEAFF. The CDR3 DNA is TGTGCCAGCTCAAACAGGGTCGGGGACACTGAAGCTTTCTTT.

The rearrangement uses TRBV5-8 and TRBJ1-2, with TRBD1 identical over 9 bases. Per the germline V gene, CDR1 is SGHTS and CDR2 is YDEGEE. This CDR3 contains 15 residues. Trimming at V came to 0 bases and at J to 1 base, leaving 1 base not matched to a gene. The CDR3: CASSLATGGNYGYTF. In DNA form, the CDR3 reads TGTGCCAGCAGCTTGGCGACAGGGGGTAACTATGGCTACACCTTC.

This clone was seen once. The chain recombines TRBV2 with TRBJ2-1, with 12 bases that match TRBD2. CDR3 length equals 15 residues. Trimming removed 5 bases from V and 7 bases from J; junction bases left unmatched: 6. Germline values: CDR1 SNHLY, CDR2 FYNNEI. In DNA form, the CDR3 reads TGTGCCAGCAGTCGACTAGCGGGGGCCCCGAATGAGCAGTTCTTC. Translating gives CASSRLAGAPNEQFF.

V usage is TRBV19 and J usage is TRBJ2-7; tentatively, D is TRBD1 (5 bases). This CDR3 has 14 residues. CDR1 and CDR2 from the germline V gene are LNHDA and SQIVND (reference sequence). V shed 1 base and J shed 2 bases, with 9 bases lying between them. The CDR3 DNA follows: TGTGCCAGTAGTATAGGATCAGGGACCTACGAGCAGTACTTC. This codes for CASSIGSGTYEQYF. Combining the CDR3 with reference TRBV19 and TRBJ2-7 gives the whole variable domain DGGITQSPKYLFRKEGQNVTLSCEQNLNHDAMYWYRQDPGQGLRLIYYSQIVNDFQKGDIAEGYSVSREKKESFPLTVTSAQKNPTAFYLCASSIGSGTYEQYFGPGTRLTVT.